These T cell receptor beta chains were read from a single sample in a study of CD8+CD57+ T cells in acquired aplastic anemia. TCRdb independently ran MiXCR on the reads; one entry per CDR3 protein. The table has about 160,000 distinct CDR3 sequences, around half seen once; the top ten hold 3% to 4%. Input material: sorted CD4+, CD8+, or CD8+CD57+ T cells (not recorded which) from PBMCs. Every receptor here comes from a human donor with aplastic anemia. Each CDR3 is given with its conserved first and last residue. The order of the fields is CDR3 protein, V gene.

CDR3aa: CASSVGRNEQFF
v_gene: TRBV9

CDR3aa: CASSPRMPGSTDTQYF
v_gene: TRBV10-3

CDR3aa: CASRGEGVMRETQYF
v_gene: TRBV4-1

CDR3aa: CASSQETTSADTQYF
v_gene: TRBV14

CDR3aa: CASSHVPTSAYLNEQFF
v_gene: TRBV3-1

CDR3aa: CASSQLRTDTDTQYF
v_gene: TRBV14

CDR3aa: CASSVDRASYNEQFF
v_gene: TRBV19

CDR3aa: CSVGTDYSNQPQHF
v_gene: TRBV29-1

CDR3aa: CASSAIGNTEAFF
v_gene: TRBV9

CDR3aa: CASSRGEGCTDTQYF
v_gene: TRBV19

CDR3aa: CARSETGHSNTEAFF
v_gene: TRBV2

CDR3aa: CASSLSGGTVADTQYF
v_gene: TRBV5-1

CDR3aa: CASGPGRGYGYTF
v_gene: TRBV27

CDR3aa: CASSLVVRGNRDTEAFF
v_gene: TRBV7-9

CDR3aa: CSAYAGRESSYEQYF
v_gene: TRBV20-1

CDR3aa: CASEEIGTGRGETQYF
v_gene: TRBV6-1

CDR3aa: CASSLAGGLQEAQYF
v_gene: TRBV7-3

CDR3aa: CAIRIGTGKAYEQYF
v_gene: TRBV10-3

CDR3aa: CASSLTITPLHF
v_gene: TRBV2

CDR3aa: CATSRDGGNNETQYF
v_gene: TRBV15

CDR3aa: CASSAPGTSEQYF
v_gene: TRBV6-1

CDR3aa: CASSSSTGELFF
v_gene: TRBV7-8

CDR3aa: CASSSKTSGGRNEQYF
v_gene: TRBV5-1

CDR3aa: CASSLGGLGGYSPLHF
v_gene: TRBV11-1

CDR3aa: CSASIADYGYTF
v_gene: TRBV20-1

CDR3aa: CASSARADYGYTF
v_gene: TRBV7-2

CDR3aa: CASSKGTGDADTQYF
v_gene: TRBV5-1

CDR3aa: CASSLQGFDTEAFF
v_gene: TRBV2

CDR3aa: CASSGRHQVGEAFF
v_gene: TRBV25-1

CDR3aa: CAWTPLNYGYTF
v_gene: TRBV19

CDR3aa: CASGLDAGTYEQYF
v_gene: TRBV12-5

CDR3aa: CATSRVSGLGAETQYF
v_gene: TRBV15

CDR3aa: CASSDFRATQSSDGFSSYEQYF
v_gene: TRBV24-1

CDR3aa: CASTSGGASGELFF
v_gene: TRBV11-2

CDR3aa: CASTASDTQYF
v_gene: TRBV2

CDR3aa: CSVVSNSYEQYF
v_gene: TRBV29-1

CDR3aa: CASSLTGITKNIQYF
v_gene: TRBV12-3/TRBV12-4

CDR3aa: CAISGELYNEQFF
v_gene: TRBV10-3

CDR3aa: CASSQDFQGYEQYF
v_gene: TRBV5-6

CDR3aa: CSVEGVSGANVLTF
v_gene: TRBV29-1

CDR3aa: CASQDRGLGDTQYF
v_gene: TRBV19

CDR3aa: CASSYSEGGGEKLFF
v_gene: TRBV6-5

CDR3aa: CATSRQTSDYGYTF
v_gene: TRBV15

CDR3aa: CASNPDNQETQYF
v_gene: TRBV10-2

CDR3aa: CASSDVGTEYEQYF
v_gene: TRBV2

CDR3aa: CASSAPGQSLYEQYF
v_gene: TRBV19

CDR3aa: CASSDRGPGANVLTF
v_gene: TRBV19

CDR3aa: CASSVLAGTQETQYF
v_gene: TRBV9

CDR3aa: CASSYTGGAKDTQYF
v_gene: TRBV6-5

CDR3aa: CSASARTQSNYGYTF
v_gene: TRBV20-1

CDR3aa: CASSPTRSLQETQYF
v_gene: TRBV25-1

CDR3aa: CASSQGPGSPLNEQFF
v_gene: TRBV3-1

CDR3aa: CATSDTPGQGEASYGYTF
v_gene: TRBV24-1